This TCR beta chain was sequenced in a study of T cells in Graves' hyperthyroidism and ophthalmopathy. Across 18 months, stable Graves' hyperthyroidism was marked by no progression to ophthalmopathy. Uncontrolled infection, other autoimmune disease, pregnancy or lactation disqualified patients from enrolment. In making diagnoses, clinical symptoms, serum thyroxine and TRAb, thyroid ultrasound and orbital computed tomography were all used. The source of the PBMCs was less than 12 ml of fresh peripheral blood. The source material, RNA transcripts, was used to amplify TCR beta CDR3 regions. First-round RT-PCR targeting the TCR CDR3 was performed with the HTBI primer set. MiXCR was run by TCRdb on the multiplex PCR reads, yielding one entry per CDR3 protein. The data hold about 420,000 distinct CDR3 sequences, with around 14% observed a single time. This CDR3 is 17 amino acids long. V lost 0 bases, J lost 5 bases, and 7 bases stayed unmatched. Germline-derived CDR1 and CDR2 are ENHRY and SYGVKD.

Many counts were recorded for this clonotype. Sample: blood. This clonotype was sampled from a woman aged 18-29 years with Graves' hyperthyroidism. V usage is TRBV10-3 and J usage is TRBJ2-1; 10 bases fit TRBD2. The CDR3 nucleotides are TGTGCCATCAGTGAGTCGAAGAGCAGCGGGAGGGACAATGAGCAGTTCTTC. Protein: CAISESKSSGRDNEQFF.